One and the same sample provided the 25 T cell receptor beta chains below, sequenced in a study of shared clonotypes between healthy human individuals. Sequencing was performed with immunoSEQ multiplex PCR; in TCRdb, only in-frame clones are kept and a portion is missing. The repertoire holds fewer than 1.8 million clones, with 97% to 99% as singletons. Source material: naive CD4+ T cells sorted from blood. Subset of the sample: CD45RA+ positively selected. The receptor set was obtained from a man between 25 and 39 years old in good health.

V usage is TRBV7-2 and J usage is TRBJ2-1; D is unclear. V lost 4 bases to trimming and J lost 4 bases, with 11 bases between them. The CDR3 extends over 14 amino acids. Germline assignment: CDR1 SGHTA and CDR2 FQGNSA. CDR3 bases: TGTGCCAGCAGCTCCCGGACCTCATACAATGAGCAGTTCTTC. Protein product: CASSSRTSYNEQFF.

This clone was counted a single time. For the CDR3, the DNA is TGTGCCAGCAGCTCAAGAAAATCCGGGACAGGGGGTTTTGAAAAACTGTTTTTT. The encoded protein is CASSSRKSGTGGFEKLFF. The chain employs TRBV5-4 and TRBJ1-4; the match to TRBD1 covers 11 bases. CDR3 size: 18 residues. CDR1 is SGHNT, CDR2 YYREEE, per germline (reference sequence). V trimming: 3 bases; J trimming: 7 bases; junction bases outside the gene matches: 14.

The chain combines TRBV29-1 with TRBJ1-2; TRBD1 is a possible D gene (6 bases). The CDR3 totals 13 residues. The germline V gene encodes CDR1 SQVTM and CDR2 ANQGSEA. V was trimmed by 0 bases and J by 6 bases, leaving 11 bases between them. The CDR3 region is CSVEEGGVDGYTF. The CDR3 region has the DNA TGCAGCGTTGAAGAAGGGGGGGTAGATGGCTACACCTTC.

The chain joins TRBV7-2 to TRBJ2-1, with TRBD2 matching over 12 bases. Germline CDR1 SGHTA, CDR2 FQGNSA. The V gene end was trimmed by 4 bases and the J gene end by 6 bases; junction bases not matched to a gene: 10. This CDR3 is 17 amino acids long. The chain's CDR3 is CASSSFSGTSGSNEQFF. The CDR3 DNA reads TGTGCCAGCAGCTCTTTCTCCGGGACTAGCGGGTCCAATGAGCAGTTCTTC.

The chain uses TRBV5-1 and TRBJ2-1; TRBD2 matches 8 bases. CDR1 and CDR2 from the germline V gene are SGHRS and YFSETQ. The CDR3 length is 15 residues. V gave up 4 bases and J gave up 0 bases; unmatched junction bases: 3. The CDR3 DNA is TGCGCCAGCAGCCCGGGACTAGACTCCTACAATGAGCAGTTCTTC. Residues: CASSPGLDSYNEQFF.

The V gene is TRBV25-1, the J gene TRBJ2-1; D is uncertain. V was shortened by 1 base and J by 0 bases, with 7 bases between the two germline ends. The CDR3 consists of 15 residues. Per the germline V gene, CDR1 is MGHDK and CDR2 is SYGVNS. CDR3 region: CASSEFKSSYNEQFF. The CDR3 coding sequence is TGTGCCAGCAGTGAATTTAAGAGCTCCTACAATGAGCAGTTCTTC.

The chain recombines TRBV5-4 with TRBJ2-2; possible D gene TRBD1, 5 bases. CDR1 and CDR2 from the germline V gene are SGHNT and YYREEE (reference sequence). V was clipped by 4 bases and J by 5 bases, with 15 bases between them. There are 15 residues in the CDR3. As DNA, the CDR3 is TGTGCCAGCAGCCCTCCGGCAGGGTTTACCGGGGAGCTGTTTTTT. It translates to CASSPPAGFTGELFF.

This chain uses TRBV9 with TRBJ2-7; the D is unclear. Germline values: CDR1 SGDLS, CDR2 YYNGEE. This CDR3 has 15 residues. Trimming took 0 bases from V and 2 from J, leaving 12 bases between them. CDR3 amino acids: CASSVATGLTYEQYF. CDR3 bases: TGTGCCAGCAGCGTAGCGACGGGCTTAACCTACGAGCAGTACTTC.

This clone came up once. The V and J genes are TRBV2 and TRBJ1-5; D is possibly TRBD1 (5 bases). The CDR3 length is 15 residues. V was clipped by 4 bases and J by 7 bases, with 17 bases between them. The V gene's germline CDR1 is SNHLY and CDR2 FYNNEI. The DNA for the CDR3 is TGTGCCAGCAGTGGTACAGGAGGTGCGGGACAGCCCCAGCATTTT. This translates into CASSGTGGAGQPQHF.

This clone has just one count. This chain uses TRBV30 with TRBJ1-3; D unclear. Germline V CDR1 and CDR2: GTSNPN, SVGIG (reference sequence). The CDR3 consists of 13 residues. Trimming removed 4 bases from V and 2 bases from J, with 9 bases in between. The CDR3 region is CAWTPTAGNTIYF. Here the CDR3 DNA reads TGTGCCTGGACGCCGACGGCTGGAAACACCATATATTTT.

This chain connects TRBV29-1 to TRBJ2-7; D gene ambiguous. Between the trimmed V and J ends, which lost 4 bases and 4 bases, there was a span of 8 bases. In germline, CDR1 is SQVTM, CDR2 ANQGSEA. The CDR3 has 11 residues. The CDR3 reads CSVVFEYEQYF. Here the CDR3 DNA reads TGCAGCGTTGTCTTTGAATACGAGCAGTACTTC.

The J gene is TRBJ2-1, the V gene TRBV7-6; D call uncertain. V lost 1 base and J lost 4, with 17 bases in between. This CDR3 has 17 residues. Germline CDR1 reads SGHVS; CDR2 reads FNYEAQ. As DNA, the CDR3 is TGTGCCAGCAGCTTAGTCGCGTCGAGGATCTCATACAATGAGCAGTTCTTC. This gives the protein CASSLVASRISYNEQFF.

This chain uses TRBV19 with TRBJ2-5; TRBD2 matches 7 bases. V shed 3 bases, J shed 2 bases, and the junction held 12 bases outside the gene matches. Germline lookup yields CDR1 LNHDA and CDR2 SQIVND (reference sequence). CDR3 size: 17 residues. The CDR3 DNA follows: TGTGCCAGTAGTATTACGGCTAGCGGAGCGCTTCAAGAGACCCAGTACTTC. Protein product: CASSITASGALQETQYF.

The V and J genes are TRBV4-2 and TRBJ2-5; the D gene is possibly TRBD2 (6 bases). This CDR3 is 14 amino acids long. The V end lost 2 bases, the J end lost 1 base, and 8 bases lay between the germline ends. Germline V gene data show CDR1 as LGHNA and CDR2 as YNFKEQ. The CDR3 loop is CASSQRGVQETQYF. DNA of the CDR3: TGTGCCAGCAGCCAACGCGGGGTCCAAGAGACCCAGTACTTC.

The chain links TRBV7-7 to TRBJ2-1; maybe TRBD1 (6 bases). Germline V CDR1 and CDR2: SSHAT, FNYEAQ (reference sequence). V was pared by 5 bases and J by 8 bases, with 16 bases between. The CDR3 length is 14 residues. The CDR3 sequence is CASSASDSPYEQFF. CDR3 DNA: TGTGCCAGCAGCGCCTCGGACAGTCCGTATGAGCAGTTCTTC.

The chain joins TRBV28 to TRBJ1-2; D ambiguous. The V gene lost 2 bases and the J gene lost 2 bases, with 6 bases spanning the gap. The CDR3 loop spans 13 amino acids. In germline, CDR1 is MDHEN, CDR2 SYDVKM. Here the CDR3 DNA reads TGTGCCAGCAGTTTACGCCCGAACTATGGCTACACCTTC. This codes for CASSLRPNYGYTF.

Here the CDR3 DNA reads TGTGCCACCTGGGCGGGGGTCATTAGCAATCAGCCCCAGCATTTT. Translating gives CATWAGVISNQPQHF. The chain combines TRBV10-3 with TRBJ1-5; TRBD1 is a possible D gene (5 bases). Per the germline V gene, CDR1 is ENHRY and CDR2 is SYGVKD. The CDR3 is 15 residues long. V was clipped by 10 bases and J by 0 bases, with 16 bases between them.

Comments on this clone: Other DNA variants within this sample encode the same CDR3. The rearrangement uses TRBV20-1 and TRBJ2-7; D perhaps matches TRBD2 (5 bases). Germline V CDR1 and CDR2: DFQATT, SNEGSKA (reference sequence). This CDR3 is built from 11 residues. The ends were cut back, 6 bases at V and 0 bases at J, with 6 bases in the middle. CDR3 coding DNA: TGCAGTGCCCGGGACTCCTACGAGCAGTACTTC. It translates to CSARDSYEQYF.

CDR3 region: CASSLESTRVQETQYF. CDR3 DNA sequence: TGTGCCAGCAGCTTAGAGAGCACCCGAGTCCAAGAGACCCAGTACTTC. The chain combines TRBV7-2 with TRBJ2-5; D unclear. Per germline, CDR1 SGHTA and CDR2 FQGNSA. The CDR3 contains 16 residues. V lost 1 base, J lost 1 base, and 13 bases lay in between.

The chain employs TRBV5-6 and TRBJ2-2, with 13 bases lining up with TRBD2. The CDR3 loop spans 17 amino acids. V gave up 5 bases and J gave up 4 bases; unmatched junction bases: 8. Per germline, CDR1 SGHDT and CDR2 YYEEEE. CDR3 region: CASSYPGLAGTTGELFF. The CDR3 bases are TGTGCCAGCAGTTACCCGGGACTAGCGGGAACCACCGGGGAGCTGTTTTTT.

The J gene is TRBJ2-3, the V gene TRBV11-2, with D tentatively TRBD2 (7 bases). V lost 7 bases and J 3 bases, leaving 14 bases between the germline ends. Germline-derived CDR1 and CDR2 are SGHAT and FQNNGV. This CDR3 contains 14 residues. This CDR3 is CASIGGRLTDTQYF. CDR3 nucleotide sequence: TGTGCCAGCATCGGGGGGCGCTTAACAGATACGCAGTATTTT.

This rearrangement joins TRBV5-4 to TRBJ2-7, with 7 bases matching TRBD1. Germline CDR1 reads SGHNT; CDR2 reads YYREEE (reference sequence). There are 15 residues in the CDR3. V lost 3 bases to trimming and J lost 0 bases; unmatched junction nucleotides: 6. CDR3 coding DNA: TGTGCCAGCAGCTCTGGACAGGTTGCCTCCTACGAGCAGTACTTC. This sequence encodes CASSSGQVASYEQYF.

The chain is built from TRBV5-1 and TRBJ2-3, with D perhaps being TRBD1 or TRBD2 (5 bases each). In germline, CDR1 is SGHRS, CDR2 YFSETQ. The CDR3 totals 15 residues. V lost 1 base to trimming and J lost 5 bases, with 14 bases between them. As DNA, the CDR3 is TGCGCCAGCAGCTTGTTGGGGGTCACAGGAGATACGCAGTATTTT. It is translated as CASSLLGVTGDTQYF.

The rearrangement uses TRBV16 and TRBJ2-7; 9 nucleotides match TRBD1. The junction had 10 bases not matched to a gene; V was cut back by 4 bases and J by 3 bases. The CDR3 loop spans 16 amino acids. The germline CDR1 and CDR2 sequences are KGHSY and FQNENV. CDR3: CASSLLGQGLNYEQYF. The CDR3 bases are TGTGCCAGCAGCCTCCTGGGACAGGGTCTTAACTACGAGCAGTACTTC.

The chain combines TRBV7-2 with TRBJ2-2; the D gene is possibly TRBD1 (6 bases). With 3 bases removed from V and 1 base from J, the gap between germline ends came to 12 bases. This CDR3 has 16 residues. Germline V gene sequence: CDR1 SGHTA, CDR2 FQGNSA. Here the CDR3 reads CASSFQGTRNTGELFF. CDR3 coding DNA: TGTGCCAGCAGCTTCCAGGGGACGCGGAACACCGGGGAGCTGTTTTTT.